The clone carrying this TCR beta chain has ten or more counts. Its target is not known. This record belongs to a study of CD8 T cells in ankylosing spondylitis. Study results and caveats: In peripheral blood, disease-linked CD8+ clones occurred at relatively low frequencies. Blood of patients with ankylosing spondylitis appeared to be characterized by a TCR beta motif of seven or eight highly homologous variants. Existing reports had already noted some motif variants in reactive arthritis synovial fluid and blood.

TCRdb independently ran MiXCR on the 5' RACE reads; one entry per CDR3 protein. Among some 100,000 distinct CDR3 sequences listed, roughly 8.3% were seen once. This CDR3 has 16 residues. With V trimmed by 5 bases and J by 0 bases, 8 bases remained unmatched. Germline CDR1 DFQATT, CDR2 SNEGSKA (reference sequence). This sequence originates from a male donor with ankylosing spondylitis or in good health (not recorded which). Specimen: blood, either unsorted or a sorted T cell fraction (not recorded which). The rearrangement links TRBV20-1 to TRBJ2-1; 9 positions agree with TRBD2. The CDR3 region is CSALTSGPSSYNEQFF. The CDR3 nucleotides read TGCAGTGCTCTGACTAGCGGACCAAGCTCCTACAATGAGCAGTTCTTC.